Listed below are T cell receptor beta chains from one sample, sequenced in a study of OX40 agonist ivuxolimab in advanced cancers. The method was immunoSEQ multiplex PCR; TCRdb's version includes in-frame clones alone and lacks a portion of them. The sample yields about 64,000 clones, approximately 80% seen once. This sample comprised CD4+ or CD8+ T cells sorted from blood, obtained in a trial of the OX40 agonist ivuxolimab. The receptor source for this set is an adult with an advanced solid tumor such as melanoma, head and neck, liver or kidney cancer. CDR3s include the opening cysteine and the closing phenylalanine or tryptophan. D genes are given only for firm matches. Clone sizes are given selectively: once, few, many, or a class where the clone is expanded.

>TRBV25-1|NA|NA|TRBJ1-4
CASSSLGATNEKLFF
TGTGCCAGCAGTTCGCTCGGGGCGACTAATGAAAAACTGTTTTTT
>TRBV5-1|NA|NA|TRBJ2-1
CASSLRTVGNEQFF
TGCGCCAGCAGCTTGAGGACAGTTGGCAATGAGCAGTTCTTC
>TRBV7-2|TRBD2|NA|TRBJ2-3
CASSFSGTSGMNTQYF
TGTGCCAGCAGCTTCTCCGGGACTAGCGGGATGAATACGCAGTATTTT
>TRBV2|TRBD1|few|TRBJ2-4
CASSEVQGAVGNIQYF
TGTGCCAGCAGTGAAGTACAGGGGGCAGTTGGAAACATTCAGTACTTC
>TRBV5-1|NA|few|TRBJ1-3
CASSLAGYGNTIYF
TGCGCCAGCAGCTTGGCGGGTTATGGAAACACCATATATTTT
>TRBV6-5|TRBD1|once|TRBJ1-1
CASSRSAGQGRAFF
TGTGCCAGCAGCCGTTCTGCGGGACAGGGTAGAGCTTTCTTT
>TRBV5-1|TRBD1|NA|TRBJ2-2
CASRGQVNTGELFF
TGCGCCAGCCGGGGACAGGTTAACACCGGGGAGCTGTTTTTT
>TRBV10-3|NA|few|TRBJ2-1
CAIRVQDTSYNEQFF
TGTGCCATCAGAGTACAGGACACGAGTTACAATGAGCAGTTCTTC
>TRBV19|NA|NA|TRBJ1-5
CASSIPGEQPQHF
TGTGCCAGTAGTATTCCCGGGGAACAGCCCCAGCATTTT
>TRBV19|NA|NA|TRBJ2-7
CASSIWTGGSYEQYF
TGTGCCAGTAGTATTTGGACAGGAGGGAGCTACGAGCAGTACTTC
>TRBV6-1|NA|NA|TRBJ1-2
CASSEGRPNYGYTF
TGTGCCAGCAGTGAAGGTAGGCCTAACTATGGCTACACCTTC
>TRBV5-6|NA|NA|TRBJ2-3
CASSQIPSASDTQYF
TGTGCCAGCAGCCAGATCCCTAGCGCCTCAGATACGCAGTATTTT
>TRBV6-4|NA|NA|TRBJ2-5
CASSPGLGETQYF
TGTGCCAGCAGTCCGGGACTGGGAGAGACCCAGTACTTC
>TRBV5-6|NA|NA|TRBJ2-7
CASSLEGAKRQYF
TGTGCCAGCAGCTTAGAAGGGGCCAAGAGGCAGTACTTC
>TRBV7-9|TRBD2|NA|TRBJ2-1
CASSSPGLAGNEQFF
TGTGCCAGCAGCTCACCGGGACTAGCGGGAAATGAGCAGTTCTTC
>TRBV6-1|NA|NA|TRBJ2-7
CASRSEQGYEQYF
TGTGCCAGCAGGAGCGAACAGGGTTACGAGCAGTACTTC
>TRBV7-2|NA|NA|TRBJ2-4
CASSLEQGYGIQYF
TGTGCCAGCAGCCTTGAGCAGGGGTATGGCATTCAGTACTTC
>TRBV14|NA|NA|TRBJ1-2
CASSQVLDFNYGYTF
TGTGCCAGCAGCCAAGTTCTCGACTTTAACTATGGCTACACCTTC
>TRBV5-5|NA|NA|TRBJ1-2
CASSLWAYGYTF
TGTGCCAGCAGCTTGTGGGCCTATGGCTACACCTTC
>TRBV4-3|TRBD2|NA|TRBJ2-2
CASSSGLAGTGALFF
TGCGCCAGCAGCTCAGGACTAGCGGGAACGGGGGCGCTGTTTTTT
>TRBV4-3|TRBD2|NA|TRBJ2-1
CASSNPAPPTSGRYEQFF
TGCGCCAGCAGCAACCCCGCCCCCCCCACTAGCGGGAGGTATGAGCAGTTCTTC
>TRBV2|NA|once|TRBJ2-7
CATRVGGLYEQYF
TGTGCTACCAGGGTAGGGGGGCTCTACGAGCAGTACTTC
>TRBV4-1|TRBD1|few|TRBJ1-1
CASSYNGQGGTEAFF
TGCGCCAGCAGCTACAACGGACAGGGAGGCACTGAAGCTTTCTTT